This entry lists 4 T cell receptor beta chains sequenced from one sample in a study of blood T cell repertoires in COVID-19 (TCRdb year 2020). Library preparation was by the immunoSEQ multiplex PCR assay. Not all clones reach the TCRdb copy of this immuneACCESS table, which keeps in-frame sequences only. Checked studies attribute under half of the gap to unresolved V genes and leave the rest unexplained. The sample contains 30,000 or so clones, about four fifths of them found a single time. 3% to 4% of the sample is in the top ten clones. The sample consisted of peripheral blood. The receptor set was obtained from a man in his fifties with acute or convalescent COVID-19.

The rearrangement links TRBV5-6 to TRBJ1-3; 7 bases align to TRBD1. J lost 1 base, V lost 3 bases, and 1 base had no gene match. Germline V gene lookup returns CDR1 SGHDT and CDR2 YYEEEE. The CDR3 is 14 amino acids. CDR3 in DNA: TGTGCCAGCAGCTGGGGACAGTCTGGAAACACCATATATTTT. It specifies CASSWGQSGNTIYF.

The rearrangement uses TRBV2 and TRBJ2-3; TRBD2 matches at 13 bases. V was clipped by 2 bases and J by 4 bases; unmatched bases: 3. The V gene's germline CDR1 is SNHLY and CDR2 FYNNEI. The CDR3 length is 16 residues. The CDR3 sequence: CASSEILAGGSDTQYF. The CDR3 nucleotides are TGTGCCAGCAGTGAAATACTAGCGGGGGGGTCAGATACGCAGTATTTT.

V is TRBV19 and J is TRBJ2-4; TRBD2 is a possible D gene (5 bases). Between the trimmed V and J ends, which lost 8 bases and 8 bases, there was a span of 16 bases. The CDR3 is made up of 13 amino acids. Germline assignment: CDR1 LNHDA and CDR2 SQIVND (reference sequence). The CDR3, as DNA: TGTGCCAGTGCCCGGGGTCGGGAAGACATTCAGTACTTC. It yields the protein CASARGREDIQYF.

This clone was found once. This chain links TRBV30 with TRBJ1-2, with 10 bases that match TRBD1. The CDR3 spans 12 residues. V lost 5 bases, J lost 7 bases, and 4 bases stayed unmatched. The germline V gene encodes CDR1 GTSNPN and CDR2 SVGIG (reference sequence). CDR3 in DNA: TGTGCCTGGGGAAGGGACAGGGGTGGCTACACCTTC. Translating gives CAWGRDRGGYTF.